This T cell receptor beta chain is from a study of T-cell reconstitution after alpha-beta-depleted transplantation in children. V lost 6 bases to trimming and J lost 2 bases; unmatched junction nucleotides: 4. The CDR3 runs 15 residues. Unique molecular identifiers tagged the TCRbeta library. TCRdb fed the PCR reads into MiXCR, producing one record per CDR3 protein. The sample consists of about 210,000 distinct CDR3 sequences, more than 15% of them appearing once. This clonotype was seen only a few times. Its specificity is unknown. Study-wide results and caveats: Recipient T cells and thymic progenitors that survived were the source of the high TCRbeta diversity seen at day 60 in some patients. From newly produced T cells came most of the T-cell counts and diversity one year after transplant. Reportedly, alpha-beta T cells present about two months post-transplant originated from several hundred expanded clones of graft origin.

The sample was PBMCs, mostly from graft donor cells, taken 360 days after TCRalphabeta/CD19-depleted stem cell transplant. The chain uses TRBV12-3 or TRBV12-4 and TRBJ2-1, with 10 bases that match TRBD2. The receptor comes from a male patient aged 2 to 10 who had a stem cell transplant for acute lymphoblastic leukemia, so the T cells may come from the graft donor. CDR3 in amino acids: CASRLLAGAYNEQFF. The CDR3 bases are TGTGCCAGCAGGCTCCTAGCGGGGGCCTACAATGAGCAGTTCTTC.